The clone carrying this T cell receptor (beta chain) was observed a handful of times. A junction boundary mismatches the germline segment, possibly from a read error. This sample was taken from a study of blood T cell repertoires in COVID-19. Across the study: Samples taken during acute and convalescent COVID-19 were collected in the United States, Italy and Spain.

Some clones are missing from TCRdb's copy, which holds only in-frame ones; the method was immunoSEQ multiplex PCR. The table has 100,000 or so clones, approximately 80% seen once. Per the germline V gene, CDR1 is SGHVS and CDR2 is FQNEAQ. The CDR3 loop spans 15 amino acids. Sample: peripheral blood. V gene TRBV7-8 combines with J gene TRBJ2-7; 9 bases line up with TRBD2. This TCR came from a man between 65 and 85 years old with active or convalescent COVID-19. The CDR3 nucleotides are TGTGCCAGCAGCATAGCGGGAGTTGGTTCTTACGAGCAGTACTTC. Translation gives CASSIAGVGSYEQYF.